Listed below are T cell receptor beta chains from one sample, sequenced in a study of cytomegalovirus exposure and HLA in healthy donors. Libraries were prepared by immunoSEQ multiplex PCR; TCRdb keeps only in-frame clonotypes and omits some of them. The data show 150,000 to 200,000 clones, 60% to 80% seen once. Sequenced sample: PBMCs. These receptors were obtained from a man in his forties or fifties in good health and CMV-seropositive. Each CDR3 is given with its conserved first and last residue. Each record gives: CDR3 protein, CDR3 DNA, D gene, clone size, V gene, J gene. The D gene is left open where the match is weak. Not every row has a clone size; where given, it reads once, few, many or a size class.

CDR3: CASSLRQGDTIYF; DNA: TGCGCCAGCAGCTTGAGACAGGGGGACACCATATATTTT; D: TRBD1; size: .; V: TRBV5-1; J: TRBJ1-3
CDR3: CASSRSGGAGTDTQYF; DNA: TGTGCCAGCAGCCGTAGCGGGGGGGCGGGAACAGATACGCAGTATTTT; D: TRBD2; size: .; V: TRBV5-5; J: TRBJ2-3
CDR3: CASSLSLPGANNSPLHF; DNA: TGTGCCAGCAGTTTATCGCTTCCAGGCGCTAATAATTCACCCCTCCACTTT; D: .; size: .; V: TRBV27; J: TRBJ1-6
CDR3: CASSLPGQYNEQFF; DNA: TGTGCCAGCAGCTTACCTGGACAGTACAATGAGCAGTTCTTC; D: .; size: .; V: TRBV7-6; J: TRBJ2-1
CDR3: CASSYGTGGTYEQYF; DNA: TGTGCCAGCAGTTACGGGACAGGGGGGACCTACGAGCAGTACTTC; D: TRBD1; size: .; V: TRBV6-5; J: TRBJ2-7
CDR3: CASSSGQGTAQYF; DNA: TGTGCCAGCAGCTCCGGACAGGGTACGGCCCAGTACTTC; D: TRBD1; size: .; V: TRBV7-9; J: TRBJ2-5
CDR3: CASSLGTAYNEQFF; DNA: TGTGCTAGCAGCTTAGGGACAGCCTACAATGAGCAGTTCTTC; D: TRBD1; size: .; V: TRBV7-7; J: TRBJ2-1
CDR3: CASSQDLAGRGADTQYF; DNA: TGCGCCAGCAGCCAAGATCTGGCAGGGAGGGGTGCAGATACGCAGTATTTT; D: TRBD2; size: once; V: TRBV4-3; J: TRBJ2-3
CDR3: CATREADTQYF; DNA: TGTGCCACCAGGGAGGCAGATACGCAGTATTTT; D: .; size: once; V: TRBV27; J: TRBJ2-3
CDR3: CASSVQGDLEQYF; DNA: TGTGCCAGCAGCGTACAGGGGGATCTCGAGCAGTACTTC; D: TRBD1; size: .; V: TRBV19; J: TRBJ2-7
CDR3: CASSLDSSFSYEQYF; DNA: TGCGCCAGCAGCTTAGACTCATCCTTCTCCTACGAGCAGTACTTC; D: .; size: few; V: TRBV5-1; J: TRBJ2-7
CDR3: CASSQDLPTTGNTIYF; DNA: TGCGCCAGCAGCCAAGATCTGCCCACAACCGGAAACACCATATATTTT; D: .; size: .; V: TRBV4-3; J: TRBJ1-3
CDR3: CASSPHPRQAHEAFF; DNA: TGTGCCAGCAGCCCCCACCCTAGACAGGCGCACGAAGCTTTCTTT; D: .; size: .; V: TRBV7-9; J: TRBJ1-1
CDR3: CASSPDRVGYGYTF; DNA: TGTGCCAGCAGCCCGGACAGGGTGGGCTATGGCTACACCTTC; D: TRBD1; size: .; V: TRBV11-2; J: TRBJ1-2
CDR3: CASSLGGQRYTEAFF; DNA: TGTGCCAGCAGTTTAGGCGGACAGCGGTACACTGAAGCTTTCTTT; D: .; size: few; V: TRBV27; J: TRBJ1-1
CDR3: CASSQGAGRVYEQYF; DNA: TGCGCCAGCAGCCAAGGGGCGGGTCGGGTCTACGAGCAGTACTTC; D: .; size: .; V: TRBV4-3; J: TRBJ2-7
CDR3: CASSQDGPGTEAFF; DNA: TGCGCCAGCAGCCAAGATGGTCCGGGCACTGAAGCTTTCTTT; D: .; size: .; V: TRBV4-3; J: TRBJ1-1
CDR3: CASSPVGSREYEKLFF; DNA: TGTGCCAGCAGCCCAGTTGGGAGTAGGGAGTATGAAAAACTGTTTTTT; D: .; size: .; V: TRBV7-9; J: TRBJ1-4
CDR3: CASSLGSAREKLFF; DNA: TGTGCCAGCAGCCTAGGGTCCGCCCGGGAAAAACTGTTTTTT; D: .; size: .; V: TRBV7-6; J: TRBJ1-4
CDR3: CAISEYGTANQPQHF; DNA: TGTGCCATCAGTGAGTACGGGACAGCGAATCAGCCCCAGCATTTT; D: TRBD1; size: .; V: TRBV10-3; J: TRBJ1-5
CDR3: CASSLGGSSYNEQFF; DNA: TGTGCCAGCAGCTTGGGCGGGAGCTCCTACAATGAGCAGTTCTTC; D: TRBD2; size: few; V: TRBV5-5; J: TRBJ2-1
CDR3: CASSPRVDTQYF; DNA: TGTGCCAGCTCACCGCGGGTGGATACGCAGTATTTT; D: .; size: .; V: TRBV18; J: TRBJ2-3
CDR3: CASSSIGDYGYTF; DNA: TGTGCCAGCAGTTCCATAGGGGACTATGGCTACACCTTC; D: .; size: .; V: TRBV28; J: TRBJ1-2
CDR3: CASSATVNYGYTF; DNA: TGTGCCAGCAGCGCGACAGTTAACTATGGCTACACCTTC; D: .; size: few; V: TRBV6-1; J: TRBJ1-2
CDR3: CASSAGQGHNSPLHF; DNA: TGTGCCAGCAGCGCCGGACAGGGTCACAATTCACCCCTCCACTTT; D: TRBD1; size: few; V: TRBV9; J: TRBJ1-6
CDR3: CASSYGSGEAFF; DNA: TGTGCCAGCAGTTACGGTTCAGGAGAAGCTTTCTTT; D: .; size: few; V: TRBV6-5; J: TRBJ1-1
CDR3: CASSLDRGGGTQETQYF; DNA: TGTGCCAGCAGCTTAGACCGAGGCGGGGGGACTCAAGAGACCCAGTACTTC; D: TRBD2; size: .; V: TRBV7-2; J: TRBJ2-5
CDR3: CASSLGSGGYQETQYF; DNA: TGTGCCAGCAGCTTAGGTAGCGGGGGGTACCAAGAGACCCAGTACTTC; D: TRBD2; size: .; V: TRBV7-9; J: TRBJ2-5
CDR3: CASSVGTGGAIGELFF; DNA: TGTGCCAGCAGCGTCGGGACAGGGGGCGCAATCGGGGAGCTGTTTTTT; D: TRBD1; size: .; V: TRBV9; J: TRBJ2-2
CDR3: CASSWDRGQIGYTF; DNA: TGTGCCAGCAGCTGGGACAGGGGGCAAATTGGCTACACCTTC; D: TRBD1; size: .; V: TRBV5-4; J: TRBJ1-2
CDR3: CASSPQGVSGANVLTF; DNA: TGTGCCAGCAGCCCACAGGGGGTCTCTGGGGCCAACGTCCTGACTTTC; D: TRBD1; size: .; V: TRBV9; J: TRBJ2-6
CDR3: CASSSSLDNSPLHF; DNA: TGTGCCAGCAGCTCTAGCCTAGATAATTCACCCCTCCACTTT; D: .; size: .; V: TRBV7-9; J: TRBJ1-6
CDR3: CASAGGTEYNSPLHF; DNA: TGCGCCAGCGCCGGCGGGACAGAGTATAATTCACCCCTCCACTTT; D: TRBD1; size: .; V: TRBV5-1; J: TRBJ1-6
CDR3: CASSLSPGQGEETQYF; DNA: TGTGCCAGCAGCTTAAGCCCCGGACAGGGTGAAGAGACCCAGTACTTC; D: TRBD1; size: .; V: TRBV11-3; J: TRBJ2-5
CDR3: CASTGRGAWETQYF; DNA: TGTGCCAGCACGGGGCGGGGGGCCTGGGAGACCCAGTACTTC; D: TRBD2; size: few; V: TRBV6-5; J: TRBJ2-5
CDR3: CATSRDRSEGREQYF; DNA: TGTGCCACCAGCAGAGACAGGAGTGAGGGCCGCGAGCAGTACTTC; D: .; size: few; V: TRBV15; J: TRBJ2-7
CDR3: CASSKERQAGGNEQFF; DNA: TGTGCCAGCAGCAAAGAACGGCAAGCCGGGGGGAATGAGCAGTTCTTC; D: .; size: .; V: TRBV21-1; J: TRBJ2-1
CDR3: CASSQIETGNSPLHF; DNA: TGCGCCAGCAGCCAGATAGAGACAGGGAATTCACCCCTCCACTTT; D: TRBD1; size: .; V: TRBV4-1; J: TRBJ1-6
CDR3: CASSSYRGRESGETQYF; DNA: TGTGCCAGTAGTTCCTACAGGGGGCGGGAATCAGGAGAGACCCAGTACTTC; D: TRBD1; size: few; V: TRBV19; J: TRBJ2-5
CDR3: CASSARPLPFDEQYF; DNA: TGTGCCAGCAGCGCGCGGCCCCTTCCTTTTGACGAGCAGTACTTC; D: .; size: few; V: TRBV5-8; J: TRBJ2-7
CDR3: CASSQERSSAGDEQFF; DNA: TGCGCCAGCAGCCAAGAAAGGAGCTCGGCGGGGGATGAGCAGTTCTTC; D: TRBD2; size: .; V: TRBV4-3; J: TRBJ2-1
CDR3: CAWSPRTRKGADTDTQYF; DNA: TGTGCCTGGAGTCCACGCACTAGGAAGGGGGCCGACACAGATACGCAGTATTTT; D: TRBD1; size: .; V: TRBV30; J: TRBJ2-3
CDR3: CASSQWQGRDTEAFF; DNA: TGTGCCAGCAGTCAATGGCAGGGTCGGGACACTGAAGCTTTCTTT; D: .; size: once; V: TRBV2; J: TRBJ1-1
CDR3: CASSLSRVGGYTF; DNA: TGTGCCAGCAGTTTATCCAGGGTTGGTGGCTACACCTTC; D: .; size: .; V: TRBV28; J: TRBJ1-2
CDR3: CASSLAQGPREKLFF; DNA: TGTGCTAGCAGCTTAGCGCAGGGGCCGAGGGAAAAACTGTTTTTT; D: .; size: .; V: TRBV7-7; J: TRBJ1-4
CDR3: CASSQESSGGNTGELFF; DNA: TGCGCCAGCAGCCAAGAATCTAGCGGGGGGAACACCGGGGAGCTGTTTTTT; D: TRBD2; size: .; V: TRBV4-3; J: TRBJ2-2
CDR3: CASSPPDRNHGYTF; DNA: TGTGCCAGCAGCCCTCCCGACAGGAATCATGGCTACACCTTC; D: .; size: .; V: TRBV7-8; J: TRBJ1-2
CDR3: CASVPVRDGANVLTF; DNA: TGTGCTAGTGTCCCGGTGCGGGACGGGGCCAACGTCCTGACTTTC; D: .; size: .; V: TRBV12-5; J: TRBJ2-6
CDR3: CASTRDRAFEKLFF; DNA: TGTGCCAGTACTAGGGACAGGGCTTTTGAAAAACTGTTTTTT; D: TRBD1; size: .; V: TRBV6-1; J: TRBJ1-4
CDR3: CASSIHPDYGYTF; DNA: TGTGCCAGTAGTATACACCCGGACTATGGCTACACCTTC; D: .; size: few; V: TRBV19; J: TRBJ1-2
CDR3: CASSVVQGGSETQYF; DNA: TGTGCCAGCAGCGTAGTGCAAGGGGGCTCAGAGACCCAGTACTTC; D: TRBD1; size: .; V: TRBV9; J: TRBJ2-5
CDR3: CASSYLRGEAFF; DNA: TGTGCCAGCAGTTACCTACGGGGTGAAGCTTTCTTT; D: .; size: .; V: TRBV27; J: TRBJ1-1
CDR3: CASSQDGLAGSSYNEQFF; DNA: TGCGCCAGCAGCCAAGATGGGCTAGCGGGGAGCTCCTACAATGAGCAGTTCTTC; D: TRBD2; size: once; V: TRBV4-3; J: TRBJ2-1
CDR3: CASSLSLAGEYEQYF; DNA: TGTGCCAGCAGTTTATCGCTAGCGGGGGAATACGAGCAGTACTTC; D: TRBD2; size: .; V: TRBV27; J: TRBJ2-7
CDR3: CATPRQGSNTGELFF; DNA: TGCGCCACCCCCCGGCAGGGCTCGAACACCGGGGAGCTGTTTTTT; D: .; size: .; V: TRBV10-2; J: TRBJ2-2
CDR3: CASSVGTGQSYEQYF; DNA: TGTGCCAGCAGCGTCGGGACAGGCCAATCCTACGAGCAGTACTTC; D: TRBD1; size: few; V: TRBV9; J: TRBJ2-7
CDR3: CASSERARGGYNEQFF; DNA: TGTGCCAGCAGTGAACGGGCGCGGGGGGGTTACAATGAGCAGTTCTTC; D: TRBD2; size: .; V: TRBV2; J: TRBJ2-1
CDR3: CASSGDRDSYEQYF; DNA: TGTGCCAGTAGTGGGGACAGGGACTCCTACGAGCAGTACTTC; D: TRBD1; size: .; V: TRBV19; J: TRBJ2-7
CDR3: CASSFWGRTYEQYF; DNA: TGTGCCAGCAGTTTTTGGGGCCGAACCTACGAGCAGTACTTC; D: .; size: .; V: TRBV27; J: TRBJ2-7